A selection of T cell receptor beta chains follows, all from one sample in a study of neurological immune-mediated disorders. TCRdb reanalysed the 5' RACE reads using MiXCR and keeps one entry per CDR3 protein. The table records 55,000 to 70,000 distinct CDR3 sequences, roughly 10% of them present only once. The sequenced sample consisted of PBMCs. These receptors were collected from a man in his 60s in good health. Each CDR3 is given with its conserved first and last residue. Each record gives: V gene, D gene, J gene, clone size, CDR3 DNA, CDR3 protein. A D gene is named only where the DNA matches it firmly. Size tells how often a clone was seen (once, few, many) or the class of an expanded clone, and some rows leave it out.

TRBV7-2,TRBD1,TRBJ2-5,many,TGTGCCAGCAGCTCCCTCGGGACAGGAGAGGAGACCCAGTACTTC,CASSSLGTGEETQYF
TRBV5-5,NA,TRBJ1-6,many,TGTGCCAGCAGCACGGACGGCAATTCACCCCTCCACTTT,CASSTDGNSPLHF
TRBV4-3,NA,TRBJ1-1,many,TGCGCCAGCAGCCAAGTCAAGGGGATGAACACTGAAGCTTTCTTT,CASSQVKGMNTEAFF
TRBV20-1,TRBD2,TRBJ2-7,many,TGCAGTGCCCGGACTAGAATCGTCGACGAGCAGTACTTC,CSARTRIVDEQYF
TRBV12-3/TRBV12-4,TRBD2,TRBJ2-6,many,TGTGCCAGCAGTGTAAGGCGGGGGGGACCTATGTTCTCAGCTCCTGGGGCCAACGTCCTGACTTTC,CASSVRRGGPMFSAPGANVLTF
TRBV5-1,TRBD1,TRBJ1-2,many,TGCGCCAGCAGTCAATGGACAGGGGGCGGCTATGGCTACACCTTC,CASSQWTGGGYGYTF
TRBV20-1,NA,TRBJ2-5,many,TGCAGTGCGCTTACCGGGGAATGGGTAGAGACCCAGTACTTC,CSALTGEWVETQYF
TRBV5-6,TRBD2,TRBJ2-7,many,TGTGCCAGCAGCAGCGGGGGCCCCTACGAGCAGTACTTC,CASSSGGPYEQYF
TRBV7-2,TRBD1,TRBJ1-1,many,TGTGCCAGCAGCCTCACAGGGGGCGCTGGGAACACTGAAGCTTTCTTT,CASSLTGGAGNTEAFF
TRBV28,NA,TRBJ1-5,many,TGTGCCAGCACCCGAGGGGGGAGCAATCAGCCCCAGCATTTT,CASTRGGSNQPQHF
TRBV10-3,NA,TRBJ1-2,many,TGTGCCATCAGTGACGGGAGAGTTAACTATGGCTACACCTTC,CAISDGRVNYGYTF
TRBV7-2,NA,TRBJ2-2,many,TGTGCCAGCAGCTTAGGATTGGTTGGGCGGGACACCGGGGAGCTGTTTTTT,CASSLGLVGRDTGELFF
TRBV5-1,NA,TRBJ2-7,many,TGCGCCAGCAGCTTGGAGCTTGGGGGGTCCTCCTACGAGCAGTACTTC,CASSLELGGSSYEQYF
TRBV27,NA,TRBJ2-7,few,TGTGCCAGCAGTTTCGTCTTTGGAGGGACCTACGAGCAGTACTTC,CASSFVFGGTYEQYF
TRBV18,NA,TRBJ1-1,NA,TGTGCCAGCTCCCCCGGCCTCTCTGAAGCTTTCTTT,CASSPGLSEAFF
TRBV18,NA,TRBJ2-1,many,TGTGCCAGCTCTCCTAGACGAGAGCAGTTCTTC,CASSPRREQFF
TRBV7-8,NA,TRBJ2-7,many,TGTGCCAGCAGCCCCTTCCACGAGCAGTACTTC,CASSPFHEQYF
TRBV29-1,TRBD1,TRBJ2-5,many,TGCAGCGTAGCGCAACAGGGGGCGATGGCCCAGTACTTC,CSVAQQGAMAQYF
TRBV24-1,NA,TRBJ2-1,many,TGTGCCACCAGTGATTCCGACAGTAGCTCCTACAATGAGCAGTTCTTC,CATSDSDSSSYNEQFF
TRBV7-3,NA,TRBJ1-5,few,TGTGCCAGCAGCCCAGGCCCCGGTCAGCCCCAGCATTTT,CASSPGPGQPQHF
TRBV12-3/TRBV12-4,NA,TRBJ1-1,many,TGTGCCAGCAGTACGTCCCAAAGAACTGAAGCTTTCTTT,CASSTSQRTEAFF
TRBV24-1,NA,TRBJ2-2,many,TGTGCCACCAGCCCAGGGGCCGGGGAGCTGTTTTTT,CATSPGAGELFF
TRBV30,NA,TRBJ1-1,NA,TGTGCCTGGAGGGAACAGGAAAGAAGTGCAGCTTTCTTT,CAWREQERSAAFF
TRBV5-1,TRBD1,TRBJ1-1,many,TGCGCCAGCAGCAAGCGGACAGGGGGATTAGTAGCTTTCTTT,CASSKRTGGLVAFF
TRBV5-1,NA,TRBJ2-6,many,TGCGCCAGCCAAGCAGGGGGGTCTGGGGCCAACGTCCTGACTTTC,CASQAGGSGANVLTF
TRBV7-2,NA,TRBJ1-5,NA,TGTGCCAGCAGCTCGGACAGACCCAATCAGCCCCAGCATTTT,CASSSDRPNQPQHF
TRBV7-2,NA,TRBJ2-3,many,TGTGCCAGCAGCCCCCGGCTAGGGGGGGGAGGAGATACGCAGTATTTT,CASSPRLGGGGDTQYF
TRBV5-1,TRBD2,TRBJ2-1,NA,TGCGCCAGCAGCTCCCGGACTAGCGGGGGGGCCTCCTACAATGAGCAGTTCTTC,CASSSRTSGGASYNEQFF
TRBV4-2,NA,TRBJ2-3,many,TGTGCCAGCAGCCAAGGTAGCGCAAGTAGCACAGATACGCAGTATTTT,CASSQGSASSTDTQYF
TRBV20-1,NA,TRBJ2-1,many,TGCAGTGCTATTCCGGGATCCCACAATGAGCAGTTCTTC,CSAIPGSHNEQFF
TRBV15,NA,TRBJ2-5,many,TGTGCCACCAGCAGAGATGCCAGAGAGACCCAGTACTTC,CATSRDARETQYF
TRBV6-2/TRBV6-3,NA,TRBJ1-2,many,TGTGCCAGCAGTTATTCGGGGGCGGACGGCTACACCTTC,CASSYSGADGYTF
TRBV7-2,TRBD1,TRBJ1-4,many,TGTGCCAGCAGCTTAGAGGGGGCGTGGTATGAAAAACTGTTTTTT,CASSLEGAWYEKLFF
TRBV5-5,NA,TRBJ2-5,many,TGTGCCAGCAGCTTGGCCTGGGGGGAGACCCAGTACTTC,CASSLAWGETQYF
TRBV7-2,NA,TRBJ2-7,many,TGTGCCAGCAGCTTAAGTTTTGGGGCCGGGGGTGAGCAGTACTTC,CASSLSFGAGGEQYF
TRBV7-8,TRBD2,TRBJ2-3,few,TGTGCCAGCAGCTCCCCCCGAAGGACTAGCGGGGGCACAGATACGCAGTATTTT,CASSSPRRTSGGTDTQYF
TRBV18,TRBD1,TRBJ1-1,many,TGTGCCAGCTCACCCCAGACAGGGGTGAACACTGAAGCTTTCTTT,CASSPQTGVNTEAFF
TRBV12-3/TRBV12-4,NA,TRBJ2-3,many,TGTGCCAGCAGCACCCTTGGGGGGCTTGGAGATACGCAGTATTTT,CASSTLGGLGDTQYF
TRBV20-1,NA,TRBJ2-7,many,TGCAGTGCCCGGAAGGGTTTCTACGAGCAGTACTTC,CSARKGFYEQYF
TRBV5-1,NA,TRBJ2-7,many,TGCGCCAGCAGCATATCTCCGGGACAAACCTACGAGCAGTACTTC,CASSISPGQTYEQYF
TRBV5-5,TRBD2,TRBJ2-5,NA,TGTGTCACCTCCTCCGATCGGGGGGGGCTTGAGACCCAGTACTTC,CVTSSDRGGLETQYF
TRBV7-3,TRBD1,TRBJ2-3,many,TGTGCCAGCAGCTTAACCCGACAGGGTAGCACAGATACGCAGTATTTT,CASSLTRQGSTDTQYF
TRBV20-1,NA,TRBJ2-2,many,TGCAGTGCTTACCCCGGGACATCGAACACCGGGGAGCTGTTTTTT,CSAYPGTSNTGELFF
TRBV5-1,NA,TRBJ2-7,NA,TGCGCCAGCAGCTTGGGAGACATCTCCTACGAGCAGTACTTC,CASSLGDISYEQYF
TRBV20-1,TRBD1,TRBJ1-1,many,TGCAGTGCTCGTACAATGGACAGGGGTTCCACTGAAGCTTTCTTT,CSARTMDRGSTEAFF
TRBV12-3/TRBV12-4,NA,TRBJ1-2,many,TGTGCCAGCAGGGAATACTATGGCTACACCTTC,CASREYYGYTF
TRBV12-3/TRBV12-4,NA,TRBJ2-1,many,TGTGCCAGCAGCCCGTGGACAGCTAATGGCCATGAGCAGTTCTTC,CASSPWTANGHEQFF
TRBV12-3/TRBV12-4,TRBD1,TRBJ2-7,many,TGTGCCAGCAGTTTGACATTGGGGGACAGCTCCTACGAGCAGTACTTC,CASSLTLGDSSYEQYF
TRBV27,TRBD1,TRBJ1-1,many,TGTGCCAGCAGCGTTCAGGGGGGTAATGCTGAAGCTTTCTTT,CASSVQGGNAEAFF
TRBV29-1,TRBD1,TRBJ1-1,many,TGCAGCGTTGAGTTAGGGGGCTTCACTGAAGCTTTCTTT,CSVELGGFTEAFF
TRBV2,NA,TRBJ1-5,many,TGTGCCAGCAGTCCACGCTACGGGCCCCAGCATTTT,CASSPRYGPQHF
TRBV7-2,NA,TRBJ1-2,many,TGTGCCAGCAGCTTCGATAACTATGGCTACACCTTC,CASSFDNYGYTF
TRBV20-1,NA,TRBJ2-1,many,TGCAGTGCTATAGGGTCCTACAATGAGCAGTTCTTC,CSAIGSYNEQFF
TRBV20-1,TRBD1,TRBJ1-2,many,TGCAGTGCCCACAGACAGGGAAATTTTGGCTACACCTTC,CSAHRQGNFGYTF
TRBV5-6,NA,TRBJ1-1,many,TGTGCCAGCAGCTCAGGCGGCGGTGACACTGAAGCTTTCTTT,CASSSGGGDTEAFF
TRBV7-3,NA,TRBJ2-2,NA,TGTGCCAGCAGCTTAGCCCCAGCGGCGAACACCGGGGAGCTGTTTTTT,CASSLAPAANTGELFF